The rows below give T cell receptor beta chains drawn from one sample of a study of cytomegalovirus exposure and HLA in healthy donors. The repertoire was sequenced with immunoSEQ multiplex PCR; TCRdb's copy has only in-frame clones and lacks some. In the table there are about 140,000 clones, about 74% of which are singletons. The sequencing sample was made of PBMCs. Receptors originate from a woman aged 50 to 60 in good health and CMV-seronegative. CDR3s include the opening cysteine and the closing phenylalanine or tryptophan. Each record gives: V gene, J gene, D gene, clone size, CDR3 protein, CDR3 DNA. A D gene is named only where the DNA matches it firmly. The listing skips clone size in some rows; elsewhere it reads once, few, many or a size class.

v_gene: TRBV7-2
j_gene: TRBJ1-6
d_gene: .
abundance: few
CDR3aa: CASSLAAGYNSPLHF
CDR3nt: TGTGCCAGCAGCTTAGCCGCAGGTTATAATTCACCCCTCCACTTT

v_gene: TRBV6-1
j_gene: TRBJ2-3
d_gene: .
abundance: once
CDR3aa: CASSEQGLSTDTQYF
CDR3nt: TGTGCCAGCAGTGAACAGGGCCTTAGCACAGATACGCAGTATTTT

v_gene: TRBV7-2
j_gene: TRBJ2-5
d_gene: TRBD2
abundance: few
CDR3aa: CASSISGGQETQYF
CDR3nt: TGTGCCAGCAGCATTAGCGGGGGACAAGAGACCCAGTACTTC

v_gene: TRBV7-9
j_gene: TRBJ2-7
d_gene: TRBD1
abundance: .
CDR3aa: CASSQWTGTLVEQYF
CDR3nt: TGTGCCAGCAGCCAGTGGACAGGGACGTTGGTCGAGCAGTACTTC

v_gene: TRBV2
j_gene: TRBJ2-7
d_gene: TRBD1
abundance: .
CDR3aa: CASSSRRTGHYEQYF
CDR3nt: TGTGCCAGCAGTTCCCGGCGGACAGGCCACTACGAGCAGTACTTC

v_gene: TRBV2
j_gene: TRBJ2-7
d_gene: TRBD1
abundance: .
CDR3aa: CASSPTGTGSYEQYF
CDR3nt: TGTGCCAGCAGTCCCACCGGGACAGGGTCCTACGAGCAGTACTTC

v_gene: TRBV2
j_gene: TRBJ1-5
d_gene: .
abundance: once
CDR3aa: CASSEASRGYQPQHF
CDR3nt: TGTGCCAGCAGTGAAGCAAGCAGGGGTTATCAGCCCCAGCATTTT

v_gene: TRBV28
j_gene: TRBJ2-1
d_gene: TRBD2
abundance: .
CDR3aa: CASSRGGKYNEQFF
CDR3nt: TGTGCCAGCAGTCGCGGGGGAAAGTACAATGAGCAGTTCTTC

v_gene: TRBV7-6
j_gene: TRBJ2-7
d_gene: .
abundance: .
CDR3aa: CASSLSGGQGEQYF
CDR3nt: TGTGCCAGCAGCTTATCGGGAGGACAGGGCGAGCAGTACTTC

v_gene: TRBV2
j_gene: TRBJ2-1
d_gene: TRBD2
abundance: .
CDR3aa: CASSGSSGGNEQFF
CDR3nt: TGTGCCAGCAGTGGGAGTAGCGGGGGGAATGAGCAGTTCTTC

v_gene: TRBV27
j_gene: TRBJ2-7
d_gene: .
abundance: .
CDR3aa: CASSKPPGLRGYEQYF
CDR3nt: TGTGCCAGCAGTAAGCCTCCGGGACTTCGGGGCTACGAGCAGTACTTC

v_gene: TRBV10-3
j_gene: TRBJ1-5
d_gene: .
abundance: .
CDR3aa: CASQGHSDNQPQHF
CDR3nt: TGTGCCAGCCAGGGACACTCAGACAATCAGCCCCAGCATTTT

v_gene: TRBV2
j_gene: TRBJ1-2
d_gene: .
abundance: .
CDR3aa: CASSILGPGYTF
CDR3nt: .

v_gene: TRBV5-4
j_gene: TRBJ2-7
d_gene: TRBD2
abundance: .
CDR3aa: CASSFLAGGHEQYF
CDR3nt: TGTGCCAGCAGCTTCCTAGCGGGGGGGCACGAGCAGTACTTC

v_gene: TRBV6-6
j_gene: TRBJ1-6
d_gene: .
abundance: .
CDR3aa: CASSYFEGRSPLHF
CDR3nt: TGTGCCAGCAGTTACTTTGAGGGTCGTTCACCCCTCCACTTT

v_gene: TRBV27
j_gene: TRBJ1-4
d_gene: TRBD1
abundance: .
CDR3aa: CASSSGRGHEKLFF
CDR3nt: TGTGCCAGCAGTTCCGGCAGGGGGCATGAAAAACTGTTTTTT

v_gene: TRBV2
j_gene: TRBJ1-1
d_gene: .
abundance: .
CDR3aa: CASIPGFMNTEAFF
CDR3nt: TGTGCCAGCATCCCAGGGTTCATGAACACTGAAGCTTTCTTT

v_gene: TRBV7-9
j_gene: TRBJ1-1
d_gene: .
abundance: .
CDR3aa: CASSLPNQGNTEAFF
CDR3nt: TGTGCCAGCAGCTTGCCCAATCAGGGTAACACTGAAGCTTTCTTT

v_gene: TRBV7-9
j_gene: TRBJ2-5
d_gene: TRBD1
abundance: .
CDR3aa: CASSLARGQGRETQYF
CDR3nt: TGTGCCAGCAGCTTAGCCCGGGGACAGGGTAGGGAGACCCAGTACTTC

v_gene: TRBV4-1
j_gene: TRBJ1-2
d_gene: .
abundance: .
CDR3aa: CASSQSTAANYGYTF
CDR3nt: TGCGCCAGCAGCCAATCTACAGCAGCTAACTATGGCTACACCTTC

v_gene: TRBV6-5
j_gene: TRBJ1-1
d_gene: .
abundance: few
CDR3aa: CASSYTDMNTEAFF
CDR3nt: TGTGCCAGCAGTTACACAGACATGAACACTGAAGCTTTCTTT

v_gene: TRBV10-1
j_gene: TRBJ2-5
d_gene: .
abundance: once
CDR3aa: CASSDPGGGDQETQYF
CDR3nt: TGCGCCAGCAGTGACCCCGGTGGGGGCGACCAAGAGACCCAGTACTTC

v_gene: TRBV4-3
j_gene: TRBJ1-1
d_gene: .
abundance: .
CDR3aa: CASSQGTVFISETEAFF
CDR3nt: TGCGCCAGCAGCCAAGGGACAGTTTTTATTTCCGAAACTGAAGCTTTCTTT

v_gene: TRBV10-1
j_gene: TRBJ1-1
d_gene: .
abundance: once
CDR3aa: CASSDQANTEAFF
CDR3nt: TGCGCCAGCAGTGACCAGGCGAACACTGAAGCTTTCTTT

v_gene: TRBV4-2
j_gene: TRBJ2-3
d_gene: TRBD2
abundance: .
CDR3aa: CASSQAGTSGGARDTQYF
CDR3nt: TGTGCCAGCAGCCAAGCGGGCACTAGCGGGGGGGCCAGAGATACGCAGTATTTT

v_gene: TRBV7-6
j_gene: TRBJ2-2
d_gene: TRBD1
abundance: .
CDR3aa: CASRLDRANTGELFF
CDR3nt: TGTGCCAGCAGACTGGACAGGGCGAACACCGGGGAGCTGTTTTTT

v_gene: TRBV18
j_gene: TRBJ2-3
d_gene: .
abundance: .
CDR3aa: CASSPPARIDTQYF
CDR3nt: TGTGCCAGCTCACCACCAGCCAGGATAGATACGCAGTATTTT

v_gene: TRBV21-1
j_gene: TRBJ1-4
d_gene: .
abundance: .
CDR3aa: CASSSWDRHATNEKLFF
CDR3nt: TGTGCCAGCAGCAGTTGGGACAGACATGCAACTAATGAAAAACTGTTTTTT

v_gene: TRBV5-1
j_gene: TRBJ1-2
d_gene: .
abundance: .
CDR3aa: CASSATVGQNYGYTF
CDR3nt: TGCGCCAGCAGCGCCACGGTGGGACAAAACTATGGCTACACCTTC

v_gene: TRBV27
j_gene: TRBJ2-7
d_gene: TRBD2
abundance: .
CDR3aa: CASSLGVGREVYEQYF
CDR3nt: TGTGCCAGCAGTTTGGGGGTGGGGAGGGAAGTCTACGAGCAGTACTTC

v_gene: TRBV6-6
j_gene: TRBJ2-3
d_gene: .
abundance: .
CDR3aa: CASRHTDTQYF
CDR3nt: TGTGCCAGCAGACACACAGATACGCAGTATTTT

v_gene: TRBV28
j_gene: TRBJ2-7
d_gene: TRBD1
abundance: once
CDR3aa: CASSSPSQGASYEQYF
CDR3nt: TGTGCCAGCAGTTCACCAAGTCAGGGGGCATCCTACGAGCAGTACTTC

v_gene: TRBV5-1
j_gene: TRBJ1-6
d_gene: .
abundance: .
CDR3aa: CASTLEGSYNSPLHF
CDR3nt: TGCGCCAGCACCCTTGAGGGCTCCTATAATTCACCCCTCCACTTT

v_gene: TRBV27
j_gene: TRBJ1-5
d_gene: .
abundance: .
CDR3aa: CASSQAIGQPPKPQHF
CDR3nt: TGTGCCAGCAGCCAGGCCATAGGCCAACCACCTAAGCCCCAGCATTTT

v_gene: TRBV2
j_gene: TRBJ1-4
d_gene: .
abundance: .
CDR3aa: CASRTVTAGEKLFF
CDR3nt: TGTGCCAGCAGAACCGTCACTGCGGGAGAAAAACTGTTTTTT

v_gene: TRBV5-5
j_gene: TRBJ1-1
d_gene: TRBD1
abundance: once
CDR3aa: CASSWTGMNTEAFF
CDR3nt: TGTGCCAGCAGCTGGACAGGGATGAACACTGAAGCTTTCTTT

v_gene: TRBV30
j_gene: TRBJ2-4
d_gene: TRBD1
abundance: .
CDR3aa: CAWSPNSGGTDIQYF
CDR3nt: TGTGCCTGGAGCCCCAACTCAGGGGGCACGGACATTCAGTACTTC

v_gene: TRBV6-1
j_gene: TRBJ2-7
d_gene: TRBD1
abundance: few
CDR3aa: CASSEVTGGEQYF
CDR3nt: TGTGCCAGCAGTGAAGTGACAGGGGGTGAGCAGTACTTC

v_gene: TRBV6-1
j_gene: TRBJ2-2
d_gene: TRBD2
abundance: few
CDR3aa: CASSGSGLAGENTGELFF
CDR3nt: TGTGCCAGCAGTGGGTCTGGGCTAGCGGGGGAGAACACCGGGGAGCTGTTTTTT

v_gene: TRBV10-2
j_gene: TRBJ1-1
d_gene: TRBD1
abundance: .
CDR3aa: CASRRDRANTEAFF
CDR3nt: TGCGCCAGCAGACGAGACAGGGCGAACACTGAAGCTTTCTTT

v_gene: TRBV29-1
j_gene: TRBJ2-1
d_gene: .
abundance: .
CDR3aa: CSVVLLRTNEQFF
CDR3nt: TGCAGCGTTGTTCTCTTAAGGACAAATGAGCAGTTCTTC

v_gene: TRBV4-1
j_gene: TRBJ2-7
d_gene: .
abundance: few
CDR3aa: CASSQVIIPLTGSAPYEQYF
CDR3nt: TGCGCCAGCAGCCAAGTTATCATACCCCTAACCGGTTCTGCCCCCTACGAGCAGTACTTC

v_gene: TRBV7-3
j_gene: TRBJ2-3
d_gene: .
abundance: .
CDR3aa: CASSSTGGASTQYF
CDR3nt: TGTGCCAGCAGCTCCACAGGCGGGGCGAGTACGCAGTATTTT

v_gene: TRBV20-1
j_gene: TRBJ2-3
d_gene: .
abundance: .
CDR3aa: CSASLTDTQYF
CDR3nt: TGCAGTGCTAGTCTGACAGATACGCAGTATTTT

v_gene: TRBV4-1
j_gene: TRBJ2-7
d_gene: TRBD2
abundance: .
CDR3aa: CASSQVGRGGPYEQYF
CDR3nt: TGCGCCAGCAGCCAAGTCGGGCGGGGGGGACCCTACGAGCAGTACTTC

v_gene: TRBV30
j_gene: TRBJ1-2
d_gene: TRBD1
abundance: once
CDR3aa: CACGTGAGYTF
CDR3nt: TGTGCCTGCGGGACAGGGGCAGGCTACACCTTC

v_gene: TRBV28
j_gene: TRBJ1-6
d_gene: TRBD1
abundance: .
CDR3aa: CASSSLKSGTEYNSPLHF
CDR3nt: TGTGCCAGCAGTTCTTTAAAATCCGGGACAGAGTATAATTCACCCCTCCACTTT

v_gene: TRBV30
j_gene: TRBJ2-7
d_gene: .
abundance: .
CDR3aa: CAWSRGADEQYF
CDR3nt: TGTGCCTGGAGTCGGGGGGCGGACGAGCAGTACTTC

v_gene: TRBV28
j_gene: TRBJ1-1
d_gene: TRBD1
abundance: .
CDR3aa: CASSLSRWGQGPSTEAFF
CDR3nt: TGTGCCAGCAGTTTAAGTCGGTGGGGACAGGGGCCGAGCACTGAAGCTTTCTTT

v_gene: TRBV27
j_gene: TRBJ2-7
d_gene: TRBD1
abundance: .
CDR3aa: CASSSRTGRIAQQYF
CDR3nt: TGTGCCAGCAGTTCAAGGACAGGGCGAATAGCCCAGCAGTACTTC

v_gene: TRBV19
j_gene: TRBJ1-5
d_gene: .
abundance: .
CDR3aa: CASSIGGADQPQHF
CDR3nt: TGTGCCAGTAGTATTGGGGGGGCAGATCAGCCCCAGCATTTT

v_gene: TRBV7-8
j_gene: TRBJ1-5
d_gene: TRBD1
abundance: .
CDR3aa: CASSLGQGARQPQHF
CDR3nt: TGTGCCAGCAGCTTAGGACAGGGGGCACGACAGCCCCAGCATTTT

v_gene: TRBV7-9
j_gene: TRBJ2-5
d_gene: TRBD2
abundance: .
CDR3aa: CASSPISGGPLRTQYF
CDR3nt: TGTGCCAGCAGCCCTATTAGCGGGGGGCCGCTACGAACCCAGTACTTC

v_gene: TRBV2
j_gene: TRBJ1-2
d_gene: TRBD1
abundance: .
CDR3aa: CASMRDRTLYGYTF
CDR3nt: TGTGCCAGCATGAGGGACAGGACCCTCTATGGCTACACCTTC

v_gene: TRBV6-5
j_gene: TRBJ2-1
d_gene: TRBD1
abundance: once
CDR3aa: CASSYTGDYYNEQFF
CDR3nt: TGTGCCAGCAGTTACACAGGGGATTACTACAATGAGCAGTTCTTC

v_gene: TRBV13
j_gene: TRBJ2-7
d_gene: .
abundance: .
CDR3aa: CASSLGTTNEQYF
CDR3nt: TGTGCCAGCAGCTTAGGGACTACGAACGAGCAGTACTTC

v_gene: TRBV6-5
j_gene: TRBJ2-1
d_gene: .
abundance: .
CDR3aa: CASRKVHGGGEQFF
CDR3nt: TGTGCCAGCAGAAAAGTGCACGGGGGAGGTGAGCAGTTCTTC

v_gene: TRBV7-2
j_gene: TRBJ1-2
d_gene: .
abundance: .
CDR3aa: CASSFLEGAQGGYTF
CDR3nt: TGTGCCAGCAGCTTCTTGGAAGGGGCCCAGGGGGGCTACACCTTC